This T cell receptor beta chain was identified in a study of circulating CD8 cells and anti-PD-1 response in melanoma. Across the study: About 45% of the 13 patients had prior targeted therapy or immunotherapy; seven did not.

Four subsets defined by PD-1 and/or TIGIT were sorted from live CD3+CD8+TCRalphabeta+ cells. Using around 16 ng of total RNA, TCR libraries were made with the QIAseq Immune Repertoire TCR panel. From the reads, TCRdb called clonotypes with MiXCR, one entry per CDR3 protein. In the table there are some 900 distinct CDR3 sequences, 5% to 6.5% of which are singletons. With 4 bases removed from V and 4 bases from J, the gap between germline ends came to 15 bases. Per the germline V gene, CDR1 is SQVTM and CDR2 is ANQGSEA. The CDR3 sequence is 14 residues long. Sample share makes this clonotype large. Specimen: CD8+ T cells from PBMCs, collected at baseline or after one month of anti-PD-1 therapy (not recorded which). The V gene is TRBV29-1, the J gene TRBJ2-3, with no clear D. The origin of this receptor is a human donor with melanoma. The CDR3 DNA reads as TGCAGCGTTGTTTGGGGAACGGATCCAGATACGCAGTATTTT. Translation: CSVVWGTDPDTQYF.